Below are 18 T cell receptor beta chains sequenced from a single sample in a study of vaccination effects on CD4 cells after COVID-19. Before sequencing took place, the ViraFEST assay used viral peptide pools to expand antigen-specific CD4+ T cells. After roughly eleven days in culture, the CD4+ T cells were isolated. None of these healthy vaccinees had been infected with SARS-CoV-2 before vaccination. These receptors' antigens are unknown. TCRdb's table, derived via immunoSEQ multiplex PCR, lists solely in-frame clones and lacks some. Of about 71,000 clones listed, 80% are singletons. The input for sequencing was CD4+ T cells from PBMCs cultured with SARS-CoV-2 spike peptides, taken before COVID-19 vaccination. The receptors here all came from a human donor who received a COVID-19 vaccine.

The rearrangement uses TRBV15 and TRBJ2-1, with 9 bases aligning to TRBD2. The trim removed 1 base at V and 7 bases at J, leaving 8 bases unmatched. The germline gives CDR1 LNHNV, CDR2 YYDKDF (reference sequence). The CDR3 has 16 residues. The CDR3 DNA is TGTGCCACCAGCAGAGGCATAGCGGGGGCGCGGAATGAGCAGTTCTTC. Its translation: CATSRGIAGARNEQFF.

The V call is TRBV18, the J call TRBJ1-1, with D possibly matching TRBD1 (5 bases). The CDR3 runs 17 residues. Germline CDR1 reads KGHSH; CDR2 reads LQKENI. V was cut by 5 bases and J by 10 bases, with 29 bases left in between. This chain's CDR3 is CASSSQTGFRRDGVAFF. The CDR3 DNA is TGTGCCAGCTCATCCCAAACAGGATTTCGAAGGGATGGCGTAGCTTTCTTT.

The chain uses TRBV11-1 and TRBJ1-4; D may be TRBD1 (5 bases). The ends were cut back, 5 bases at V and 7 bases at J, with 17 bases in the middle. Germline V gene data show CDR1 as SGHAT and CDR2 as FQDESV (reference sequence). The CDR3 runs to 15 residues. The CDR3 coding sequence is TGTGCCAGCAGCCCCCAGGGAGGGATAACTGAAAAACTGTTTTTT. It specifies CASSPQGGITEKLFF.

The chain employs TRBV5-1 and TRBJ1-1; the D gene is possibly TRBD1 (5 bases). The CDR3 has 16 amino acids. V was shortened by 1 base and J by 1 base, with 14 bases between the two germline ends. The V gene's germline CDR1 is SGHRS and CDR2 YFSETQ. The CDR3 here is CASSLSGSTANTEAFF. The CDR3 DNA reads TGCGCCAGCAGCTTGTCAGGGTCGACGGCGAACACTGAAGCTTTCTTT.

The CDR3 DNA reads as TGTGCCAGCAGCCCGAGCGGGGGGATCCAAGAGACCCAGTACTTC. Residues: CASSPSGGIQETQYF. This chain connects TRBV5-8 to TRBJ2-5; 9 bases are shared with TRBD2. The CDR3 is made up of 15 amino acids. In germline, CDR1 is SGHTS, CDR2 YDEGEE. The V segment lost 4 bases and the J segment 1 base; nucleotides outside the gene matches: 5.

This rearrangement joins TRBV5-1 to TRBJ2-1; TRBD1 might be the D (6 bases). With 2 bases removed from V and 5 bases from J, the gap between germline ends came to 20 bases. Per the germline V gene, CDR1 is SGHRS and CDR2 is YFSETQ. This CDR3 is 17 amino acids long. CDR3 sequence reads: CASSFWRRGKGDNEQFF. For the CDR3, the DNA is TGCGCCAGCAGCTTCTGGCGGCGAGGGAAGGGGGACAATGAGCAGTTCTTC.

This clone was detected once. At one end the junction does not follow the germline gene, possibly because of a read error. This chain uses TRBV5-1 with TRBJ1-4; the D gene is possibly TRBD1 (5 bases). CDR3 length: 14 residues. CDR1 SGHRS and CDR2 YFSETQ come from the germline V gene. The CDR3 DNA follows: TGCGCCAGCAACTTGGACGGGGGTGGTGAAAAACTGTTTTTT. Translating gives CASNLDGGGEKLFF.

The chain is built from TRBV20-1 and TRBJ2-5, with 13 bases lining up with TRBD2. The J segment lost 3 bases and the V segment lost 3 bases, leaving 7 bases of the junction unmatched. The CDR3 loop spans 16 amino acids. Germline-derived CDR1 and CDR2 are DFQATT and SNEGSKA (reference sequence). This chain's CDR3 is CSASRLAGGLEETQYF. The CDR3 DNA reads TGCAGTGCTAGTAGACTAGCGGGGGGCCTCGAAGAGACCCAGTACTTC.

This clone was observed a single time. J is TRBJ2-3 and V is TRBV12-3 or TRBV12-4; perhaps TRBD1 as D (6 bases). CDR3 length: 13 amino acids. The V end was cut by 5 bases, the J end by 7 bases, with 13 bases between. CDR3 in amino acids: CASSRQALNTQYF. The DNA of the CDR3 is TGTGCCAGCAGTCGACAGGCGCTTAATACGCAGTATTTT.

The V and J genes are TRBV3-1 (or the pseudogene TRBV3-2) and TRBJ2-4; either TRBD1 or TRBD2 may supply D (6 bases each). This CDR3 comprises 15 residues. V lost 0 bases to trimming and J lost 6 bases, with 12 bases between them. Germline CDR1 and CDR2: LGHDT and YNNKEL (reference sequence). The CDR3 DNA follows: TGTGCCAGCAGCCAAGACGAGGGGGGTAGAAACATTCAGTACTTC. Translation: CASSQDEGGRNIQYF.

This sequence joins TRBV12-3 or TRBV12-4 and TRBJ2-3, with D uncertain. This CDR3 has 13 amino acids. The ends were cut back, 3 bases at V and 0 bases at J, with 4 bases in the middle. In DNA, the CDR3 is TGTGCCAGCAGTTTGGATAGCACAGATACGCAGTATTTT. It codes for CASSLDSTDTQYF.

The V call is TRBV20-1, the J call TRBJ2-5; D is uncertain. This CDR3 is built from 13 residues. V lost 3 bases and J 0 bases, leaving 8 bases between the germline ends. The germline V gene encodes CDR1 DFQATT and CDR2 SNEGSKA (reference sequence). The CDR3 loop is CSASVMYQETQYF. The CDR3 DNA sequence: TGCAGTGCTAGTGTGATGTACCAAGAGACCCAGTACTTC.

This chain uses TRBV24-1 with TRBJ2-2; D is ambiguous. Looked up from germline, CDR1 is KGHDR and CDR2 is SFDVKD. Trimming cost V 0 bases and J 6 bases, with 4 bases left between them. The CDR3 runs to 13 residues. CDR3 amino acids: CATSDLVPGELFF. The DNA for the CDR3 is TGTGCCACCAGTGATTTGGTCCCCGGGGAGCTGTTTTTT.

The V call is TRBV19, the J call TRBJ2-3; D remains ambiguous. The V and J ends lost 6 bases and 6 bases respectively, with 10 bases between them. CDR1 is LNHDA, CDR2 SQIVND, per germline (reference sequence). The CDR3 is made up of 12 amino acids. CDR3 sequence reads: CASRSDADTQYF. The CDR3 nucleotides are TGTGCCAGTAGATCGGATGCGGATACGCAGTATTTT. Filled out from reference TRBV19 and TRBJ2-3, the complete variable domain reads DGGITQSPKYLFRKEGQNVTLSCEQNLNHDAMYWYRQDPGQGLRLIYYSQIVNDFQKGDIAEGYSVSREKKESFPLTVTSAQKNPTAFYLCASRSDADTQYFGPGTRLTVL.

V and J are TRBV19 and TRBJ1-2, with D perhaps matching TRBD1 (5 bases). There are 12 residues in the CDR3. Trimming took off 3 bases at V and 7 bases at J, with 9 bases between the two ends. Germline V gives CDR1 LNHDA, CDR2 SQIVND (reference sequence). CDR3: CASSMGRAGYTF. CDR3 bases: TGTGCCAGTAGTATGGGCAGGGCTGGCTACACCTTC.

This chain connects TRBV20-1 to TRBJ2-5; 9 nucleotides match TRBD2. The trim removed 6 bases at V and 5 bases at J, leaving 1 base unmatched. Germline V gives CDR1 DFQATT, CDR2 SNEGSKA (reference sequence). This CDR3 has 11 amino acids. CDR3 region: CSAGLAETQYF. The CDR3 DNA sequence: TGCAGTGCCGGACTAGCGGAGACCCAGTACTTC.

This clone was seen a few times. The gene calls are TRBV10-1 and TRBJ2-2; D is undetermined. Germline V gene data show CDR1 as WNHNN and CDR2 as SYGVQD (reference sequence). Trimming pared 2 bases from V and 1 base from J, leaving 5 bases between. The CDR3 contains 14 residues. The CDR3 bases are TGCGCCAGCAGTGAGAATGAGAACACCGGGGAGCTGTTTTTT. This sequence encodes CASSENENTGELFF.

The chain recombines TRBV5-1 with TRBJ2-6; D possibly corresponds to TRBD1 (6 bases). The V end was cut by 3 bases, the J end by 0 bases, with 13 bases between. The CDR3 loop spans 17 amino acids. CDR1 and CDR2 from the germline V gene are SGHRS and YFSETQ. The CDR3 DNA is TGCGCCAGCAGCTCCGGGACAAGATCCTCTGGGGCCAACGTCCTGACTTTC. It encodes CASSSGTRSSGANVLTF.